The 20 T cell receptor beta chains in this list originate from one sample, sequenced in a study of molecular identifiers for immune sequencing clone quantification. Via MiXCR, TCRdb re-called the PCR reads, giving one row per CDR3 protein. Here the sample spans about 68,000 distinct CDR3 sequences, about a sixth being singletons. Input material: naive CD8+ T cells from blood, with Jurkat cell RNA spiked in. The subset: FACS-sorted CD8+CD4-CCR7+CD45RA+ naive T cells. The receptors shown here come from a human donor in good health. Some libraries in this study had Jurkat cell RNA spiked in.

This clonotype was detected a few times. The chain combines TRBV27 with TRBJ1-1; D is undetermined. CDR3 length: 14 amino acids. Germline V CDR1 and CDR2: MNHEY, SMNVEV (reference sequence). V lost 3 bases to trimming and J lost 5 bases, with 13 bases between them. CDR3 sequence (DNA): TGTGCCAGCAGTTTCATTGGGTCGGGGACTGAAGCTTTCTTT. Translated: CASSFIGSGTEAFF.

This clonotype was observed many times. For the CDR3, the DNA is TGCGCCAGCAGCCAAGATGGTAGCGGCTACAATGAGCAGTTCTTC. Its protein is CASSQDGSGYNEQFF. The chain recombines TRBV4-1 with TRBJ2-1, with D possibly TRBD2 on 6 matching bases. The germline CDR1 and CDR2 sequences are MGHRA and YSYEKL. V lost 0 bases and J lost 3, with 9 bases in between. The CDR3 extends over 15 amino acids.

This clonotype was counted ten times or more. The CDR3 DNA sequence: TGTGCCAGCAGTTACCTGGGCACCGACTCTGGAAACACCATATATTTT. Encoded protein: CASSYLGTDSGNTIYF. V usage is TRBV6-5 and J usage is TRBJ1-3; no reliable D call. The germline gives CDR1 MNHEY, CDR2 SVGAGI. The CDR3 runs 16 residues. The ends were cut back, 2 bases at V and 0 bases at J, with 11 bases in the middle.

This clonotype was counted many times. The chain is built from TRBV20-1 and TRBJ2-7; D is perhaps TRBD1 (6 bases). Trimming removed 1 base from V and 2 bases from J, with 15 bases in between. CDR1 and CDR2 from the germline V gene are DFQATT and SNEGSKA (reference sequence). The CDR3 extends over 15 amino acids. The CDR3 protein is CSARGRTARPYEQYF. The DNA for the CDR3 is TGCAGTGCTAGAGGCCGGACAGCCCGACCCTACGAGCAGTACTTC.

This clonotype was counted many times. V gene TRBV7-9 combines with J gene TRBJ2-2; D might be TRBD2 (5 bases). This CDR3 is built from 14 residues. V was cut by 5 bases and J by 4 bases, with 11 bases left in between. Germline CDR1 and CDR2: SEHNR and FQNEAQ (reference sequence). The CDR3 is CASSTPLVTGELFF. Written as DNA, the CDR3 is TGTGCCAGCAGCACCCCACTAGTCACCGGGGAGCTGTTTTTT.

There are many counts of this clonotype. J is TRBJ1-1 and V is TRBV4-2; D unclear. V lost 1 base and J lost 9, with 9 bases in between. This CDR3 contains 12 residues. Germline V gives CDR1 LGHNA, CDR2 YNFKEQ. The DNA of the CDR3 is TGTGCCAGCAGCCAAGGAGCAGACAAAGCTTTCTTT. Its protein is CASSQGADKAFF.

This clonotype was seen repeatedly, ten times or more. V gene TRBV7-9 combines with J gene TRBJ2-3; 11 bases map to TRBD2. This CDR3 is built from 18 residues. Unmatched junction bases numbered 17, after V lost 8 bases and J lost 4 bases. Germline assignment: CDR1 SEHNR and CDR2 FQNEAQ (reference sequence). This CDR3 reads CASLVLAGGSDGADTQYF. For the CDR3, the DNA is TGTGCCAGCTTAGTCTTAGCGGGAGGGAGTGATGGCGCAGATACGCAGTATTTT.

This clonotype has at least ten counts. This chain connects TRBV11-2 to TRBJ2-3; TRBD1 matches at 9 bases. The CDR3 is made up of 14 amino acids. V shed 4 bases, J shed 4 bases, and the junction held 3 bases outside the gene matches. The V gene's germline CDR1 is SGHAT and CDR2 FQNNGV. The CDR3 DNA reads TGTGCCAGCAGCTCCACAGGGGGCGCAGATACGCAGTATTTT. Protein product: CASSSTGGADTQYF.

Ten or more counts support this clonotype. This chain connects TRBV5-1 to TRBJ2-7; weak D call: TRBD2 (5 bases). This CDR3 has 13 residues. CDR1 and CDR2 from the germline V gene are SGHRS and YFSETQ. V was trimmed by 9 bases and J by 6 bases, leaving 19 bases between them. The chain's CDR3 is CATSPSGPTEQYF. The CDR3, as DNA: TGCGCCACCTCTCCCAGCGGTCCTACCGAGCAGTACTTC.

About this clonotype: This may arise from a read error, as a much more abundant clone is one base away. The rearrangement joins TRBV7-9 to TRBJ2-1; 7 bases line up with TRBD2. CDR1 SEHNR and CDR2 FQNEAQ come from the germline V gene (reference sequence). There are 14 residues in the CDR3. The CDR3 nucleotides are TGTGCCAGCAGCTCGCCACTAGCGCGCAATGAGCTGTTCTTC. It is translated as CASSSPLARNELFF.

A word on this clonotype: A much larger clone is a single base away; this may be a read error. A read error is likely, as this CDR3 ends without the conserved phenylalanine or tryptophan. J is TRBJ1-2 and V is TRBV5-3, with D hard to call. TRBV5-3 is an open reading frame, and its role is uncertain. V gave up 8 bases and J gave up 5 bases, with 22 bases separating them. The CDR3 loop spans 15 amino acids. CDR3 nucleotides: TGTGCCAGCGCTGTAGGGCCCGAGGAGCAATATGGCTACACCCTC. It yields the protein CASAVGPEEQYGYTL.

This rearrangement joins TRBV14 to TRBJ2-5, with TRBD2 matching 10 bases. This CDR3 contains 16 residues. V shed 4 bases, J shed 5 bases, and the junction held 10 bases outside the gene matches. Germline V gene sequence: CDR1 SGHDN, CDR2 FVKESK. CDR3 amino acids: CASSLTLAGAAETQYF. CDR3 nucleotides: TGTGCCAGCAGCCTTACTCTAGCGGGAGCGGCGGAGACCCAGTACTTC.

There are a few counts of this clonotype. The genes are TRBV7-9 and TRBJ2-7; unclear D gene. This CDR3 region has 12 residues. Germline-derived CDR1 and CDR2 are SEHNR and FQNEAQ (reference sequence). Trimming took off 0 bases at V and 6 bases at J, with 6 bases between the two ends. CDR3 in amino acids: CASSLASREQYF. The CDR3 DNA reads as TGTGCCAGCAGCTTAGCTTCCCGCGAGCAGTACTTC. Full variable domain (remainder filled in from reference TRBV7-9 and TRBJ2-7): DTGVSQNPRHKITKRGQNVTFRCDPISEHNRLYWYRQTLGQGPEFLTYFQNEAQLEKSRLLSDRFSAERPKGSFSTLEIQRTEQGDSAMYLCASSLASREQYFGPGTRLTVT.

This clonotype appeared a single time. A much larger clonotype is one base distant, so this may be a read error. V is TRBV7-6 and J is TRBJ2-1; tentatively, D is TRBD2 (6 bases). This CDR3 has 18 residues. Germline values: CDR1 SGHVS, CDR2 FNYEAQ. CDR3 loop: CASSPNTGESTFYNERFF. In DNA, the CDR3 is TGTGCCAGCAGCCCAAATACGGGGGAGAGCACCTTTTACAATGAGCGGTTCTTC.

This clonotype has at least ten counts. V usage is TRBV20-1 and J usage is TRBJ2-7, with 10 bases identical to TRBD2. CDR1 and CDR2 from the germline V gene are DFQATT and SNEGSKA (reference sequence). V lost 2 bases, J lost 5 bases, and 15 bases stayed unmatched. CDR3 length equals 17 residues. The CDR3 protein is CSARRRGEGLASHEQYF. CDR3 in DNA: TGCAGTGCTAGACGACGTGGAGAGGGACTAGCGAGCCACGAGCAGTACTTC.

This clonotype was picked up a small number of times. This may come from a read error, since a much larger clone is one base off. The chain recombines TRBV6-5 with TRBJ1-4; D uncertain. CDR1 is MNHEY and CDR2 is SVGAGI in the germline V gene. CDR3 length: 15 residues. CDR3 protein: CACSYSAGFNEKLFF. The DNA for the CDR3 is TGTGCCTGCAGTTACTCGGCAGGCTTTAATGAAAAACTGTTTTTT.

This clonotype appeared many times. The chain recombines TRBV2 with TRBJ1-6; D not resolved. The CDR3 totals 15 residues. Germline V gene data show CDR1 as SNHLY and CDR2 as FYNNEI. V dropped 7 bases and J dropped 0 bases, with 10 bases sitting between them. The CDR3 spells CASISESSYNSPLHF. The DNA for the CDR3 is TGTGCCAGCATATCTGAGAGCTCCTATAATTCACCCCTCCACTTT.

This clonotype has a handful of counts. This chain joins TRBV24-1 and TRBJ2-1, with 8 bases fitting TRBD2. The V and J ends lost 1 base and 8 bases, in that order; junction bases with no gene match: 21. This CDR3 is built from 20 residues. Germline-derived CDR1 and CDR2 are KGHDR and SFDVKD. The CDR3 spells CATSDFGRPASAGVRYEQFF. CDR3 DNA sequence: TGTGCCACCAGTGATTTCGGACGACCAGCTTCAGCGGGAGTGCGGTATGAGCAGTTCTTC.

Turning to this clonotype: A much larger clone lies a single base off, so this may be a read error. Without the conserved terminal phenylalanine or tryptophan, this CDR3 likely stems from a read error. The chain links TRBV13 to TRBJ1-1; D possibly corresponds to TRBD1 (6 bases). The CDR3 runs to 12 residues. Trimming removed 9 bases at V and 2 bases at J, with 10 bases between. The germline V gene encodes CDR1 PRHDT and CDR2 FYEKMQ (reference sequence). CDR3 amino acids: CASKGGNTEAFV. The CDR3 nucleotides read TGTGCCAGTAAAGGGGGTAACACTGAAGCTTTCGTT.

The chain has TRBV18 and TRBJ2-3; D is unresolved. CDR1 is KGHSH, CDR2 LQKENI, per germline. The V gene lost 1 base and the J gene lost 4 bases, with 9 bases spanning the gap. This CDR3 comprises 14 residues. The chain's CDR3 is CASSPRAWPDTQYF. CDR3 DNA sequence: TGTGCCAGCTCACCACGTGCCTGGCCAGATACGCAGTATTTT.